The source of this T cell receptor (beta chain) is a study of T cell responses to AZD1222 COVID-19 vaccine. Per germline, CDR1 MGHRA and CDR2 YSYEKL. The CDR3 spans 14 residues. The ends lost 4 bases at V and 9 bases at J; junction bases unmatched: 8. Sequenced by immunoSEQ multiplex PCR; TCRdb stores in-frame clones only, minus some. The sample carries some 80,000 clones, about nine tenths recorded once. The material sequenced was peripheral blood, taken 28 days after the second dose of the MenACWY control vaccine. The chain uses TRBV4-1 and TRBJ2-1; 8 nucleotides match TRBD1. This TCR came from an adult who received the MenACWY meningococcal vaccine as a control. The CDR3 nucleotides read TGCGCCAGCAGCCCGGGACAGGCGAATCTTGAGCAGTTCTTC. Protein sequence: CASSPGQANLEQFF.